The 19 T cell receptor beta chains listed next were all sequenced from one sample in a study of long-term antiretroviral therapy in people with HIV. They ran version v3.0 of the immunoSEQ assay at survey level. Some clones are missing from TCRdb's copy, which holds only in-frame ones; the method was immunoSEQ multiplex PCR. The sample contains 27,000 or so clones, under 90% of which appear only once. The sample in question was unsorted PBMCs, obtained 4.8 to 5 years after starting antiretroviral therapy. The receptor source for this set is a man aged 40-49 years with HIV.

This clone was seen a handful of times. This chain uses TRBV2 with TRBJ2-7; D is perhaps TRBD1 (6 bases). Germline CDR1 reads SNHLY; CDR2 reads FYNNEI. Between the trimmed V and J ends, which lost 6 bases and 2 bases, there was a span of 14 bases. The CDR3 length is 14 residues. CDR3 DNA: TGTGCCAGCAGCGCACCGGACAGAGCCTACGAGCAGTACTTC. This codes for CASSAPDRAYEQYF.

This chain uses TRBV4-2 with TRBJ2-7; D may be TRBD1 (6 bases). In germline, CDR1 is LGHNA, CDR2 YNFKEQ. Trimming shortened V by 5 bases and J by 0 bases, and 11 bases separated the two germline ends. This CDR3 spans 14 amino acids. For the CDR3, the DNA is TGTGCCAGCAGCATAGGGGGAAGCTCCTACGAGCAGTACTTC. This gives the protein CASSIGGSSYEQYF.

The CDR3 sequence: CASSFGGSYEQYF. CDR3 bases: TGTGCCAGCAGCTTTGGGGGGTCCTACGAGCAGTACTTC. The chain links TRBV5-6 to TRBJ2-7; tentatively, D is TRBD2 (6 bases). The germline CDR1 and CDR2 sequences are SGHDT and YYEEEE. The CDR3 is made up of 13 amino acids. Deletions cut 2 bases from V and 1 base from J, with 7 bases between.

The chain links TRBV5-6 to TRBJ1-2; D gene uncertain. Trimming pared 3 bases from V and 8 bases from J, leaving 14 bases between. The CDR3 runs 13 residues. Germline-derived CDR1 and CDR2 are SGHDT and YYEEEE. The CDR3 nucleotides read TGTGCCAGCAGCTCCGGGTCGGTATGGGGCTACACCTTC. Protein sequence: CASSSGSVWGYTF.

CDR3 in amino acids: CASSPALSGYEQYF. In nucleotides, the CDR3 is TGTGCCAGCTCACCAGCGTTATCAGGCTACGAGCAGTACTTC. The genes are TRBV18 and TRBJ2-7; no firm D call. V shed 2 bases and J shed 3 bases, with 11 bases lying between them. Germline assignment: CDR1 KGHSH and CDR2 LQKENI. The CDR3 is 14 amino acids.

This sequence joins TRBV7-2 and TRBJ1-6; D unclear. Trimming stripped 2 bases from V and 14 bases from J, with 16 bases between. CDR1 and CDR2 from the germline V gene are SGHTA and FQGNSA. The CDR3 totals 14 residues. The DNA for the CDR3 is TGTGCCAGCAGCTTAACATGGCAGGATTCGTCCCTCCACTTT. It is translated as CASSLTWQDSSLHF.

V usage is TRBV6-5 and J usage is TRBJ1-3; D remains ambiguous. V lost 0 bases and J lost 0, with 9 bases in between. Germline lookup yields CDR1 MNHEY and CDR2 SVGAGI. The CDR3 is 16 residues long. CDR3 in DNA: TGTGCCAGCAGTTACTCAATGCACCACTCTGGAAACACCATATATTTT. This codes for CASSYSMHHSGNTIYF.

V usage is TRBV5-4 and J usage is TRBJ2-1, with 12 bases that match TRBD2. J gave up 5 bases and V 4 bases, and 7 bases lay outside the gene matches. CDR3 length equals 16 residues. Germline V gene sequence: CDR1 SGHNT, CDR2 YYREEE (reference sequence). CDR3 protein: CASSLGGLAGHNEQFF. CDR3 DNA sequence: TGTGCCAGCAGCCTAGGGGGACTAGCGGGCCACAATGAGCAGTTCTTC.

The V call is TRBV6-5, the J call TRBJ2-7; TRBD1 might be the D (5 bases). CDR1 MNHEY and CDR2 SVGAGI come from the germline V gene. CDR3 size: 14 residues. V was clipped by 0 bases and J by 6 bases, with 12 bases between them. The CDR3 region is CASSYSQGSSEQYF. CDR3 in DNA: TGTGCCAGCAGTTACTCCCAGGGTTCCAGCGAGCAGTACTTC.

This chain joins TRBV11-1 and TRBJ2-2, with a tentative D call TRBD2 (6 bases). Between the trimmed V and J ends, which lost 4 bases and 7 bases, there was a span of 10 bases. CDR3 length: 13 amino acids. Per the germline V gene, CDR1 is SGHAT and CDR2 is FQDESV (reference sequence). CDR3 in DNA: TGTGCCAGCAGCTCCCCGGGGGACGGGGAGCTGTTTTTT. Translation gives CASSSPGDGELFF. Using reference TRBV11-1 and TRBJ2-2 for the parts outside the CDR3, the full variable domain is EAEVAQSPRYKITEKSQAVAFWCDPISGHATLYWYRQILGQGPELLVQFQDESVVDDSQLPKDRFSAERLKGVDSTLKIQPAELGDSAMYLCASSSPGDGELFFGEGSRLTVL.

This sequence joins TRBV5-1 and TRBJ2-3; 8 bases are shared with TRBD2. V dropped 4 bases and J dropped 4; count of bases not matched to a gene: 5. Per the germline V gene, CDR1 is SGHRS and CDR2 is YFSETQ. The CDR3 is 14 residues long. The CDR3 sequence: CASSPFGGADTQYF. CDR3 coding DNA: TGCGCCAGCAGCCCCTTCGGGGGGGCAGATACGCAGTATTTT.

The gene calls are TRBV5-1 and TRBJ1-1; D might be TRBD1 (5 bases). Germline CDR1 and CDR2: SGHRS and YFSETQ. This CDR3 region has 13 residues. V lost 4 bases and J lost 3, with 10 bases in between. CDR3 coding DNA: TGCGCCAGCAGCCTCGGGGGGGACACTGAAGCTTTCTTT. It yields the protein CASSLGGDTEAFF.

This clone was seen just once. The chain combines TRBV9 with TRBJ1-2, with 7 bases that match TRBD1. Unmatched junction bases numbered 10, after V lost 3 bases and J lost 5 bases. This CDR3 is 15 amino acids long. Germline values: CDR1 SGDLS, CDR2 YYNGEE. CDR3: CASSGRDRVSYGYTF. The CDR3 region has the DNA TGTGCCAGCAGCGGGAGAGACAGGGTTTCGTATGGCTACACCTTC.

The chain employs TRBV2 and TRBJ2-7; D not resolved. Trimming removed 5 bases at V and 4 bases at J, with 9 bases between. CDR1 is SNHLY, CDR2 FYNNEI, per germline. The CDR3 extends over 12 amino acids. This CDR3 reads CASSPLEYEQYF. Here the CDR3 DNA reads TGTGCCAGCAGTCCGCTTGAGTACGAGCAGTACTTC.

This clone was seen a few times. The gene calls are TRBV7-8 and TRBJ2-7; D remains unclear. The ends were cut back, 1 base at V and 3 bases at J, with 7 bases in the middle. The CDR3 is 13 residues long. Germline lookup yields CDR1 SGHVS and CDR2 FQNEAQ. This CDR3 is CASSLGAGYEQYF. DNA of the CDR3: TGTGCCAGCAGCTTAGGGGCAGGCTACGAGCAGTACTTC.

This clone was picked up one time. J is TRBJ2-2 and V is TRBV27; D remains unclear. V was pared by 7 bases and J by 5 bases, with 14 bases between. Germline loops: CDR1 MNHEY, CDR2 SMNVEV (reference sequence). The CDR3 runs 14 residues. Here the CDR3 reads CASKGEVLTGELFF. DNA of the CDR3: TGTGCCAGCAAAGGAGAGGTCCTTACCGGGGAGCTGTTTTTT.

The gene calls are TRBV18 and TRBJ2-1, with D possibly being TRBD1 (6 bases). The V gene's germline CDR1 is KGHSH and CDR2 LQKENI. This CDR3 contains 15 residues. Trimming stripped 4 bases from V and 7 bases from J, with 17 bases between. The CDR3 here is CASSQQGSTVNEQFF. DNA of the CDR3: TGTGCCAGCTCACAACAGGGAAGCACCGTGAATGAGCAGTTCTTC.

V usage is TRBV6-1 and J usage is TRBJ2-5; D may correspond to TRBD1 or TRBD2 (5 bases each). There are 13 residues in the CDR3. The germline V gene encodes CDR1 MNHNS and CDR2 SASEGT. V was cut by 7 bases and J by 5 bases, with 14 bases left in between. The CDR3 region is CASTTGPGETQYF. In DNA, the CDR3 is TGTGCCAGCACCACAGGACCGGGGGAGACCCAGTACTTC.

CDR3 nucleotide sequence: TGTGCCAGCAGCCCCAAGGGGCCCCAAGAGACCCAGTACTTC. This translates into CASSPKGPQETQYF. The V call is TRBV5-4, the J call TRBJ2-5, with TRBD1 as a possible D gene (5 bases). Germline lookup yields CDR1 SGHNT and CDR2 YYREEE (reference sequence). Trimming removed 4 bases from V and 1 base from J, with 11 bases in between. CDR3 size: 14 residues.